A single sample gave rise to the 21 T cell receptor beta chains below, sequenced in a study of blood T cell repertoires in COVID-19. Repertoires were generated with immunoSEQ multiplex PCR, while TCRdb's copy carries only in-frame clones and drops some. The sample has about 55,000 clones, 75% to 95% seen once; the top ten hold roughly an eighth. Sequences were obtained from peripheral blood. These receptors all stem from a human donor with active COVID-19. The donor label of this sample is uncertain.

This clone was counted once. The V gene is TRBV6-6, the J gene TRBJ1-2; TRBD1 matches 7 bases. Germline lookup yields CDR1 MNHNY and CDR2 SVGAGI (reference sequence). The CDR3 is 14 residues long. The V and J ends lost 9 bases and 3 bases, in that order; junction bases with no gene match: 10. The CDR3 nucleotides are TGTGCCAGTGACATGGCAGGGGGACACTATGGCTACACCTTC. Translation gives CASDMAGGHYGYTF.

The J gene is TRBJ2-1, the V gene TRBV7-9; the match to TRBD2 covers 13 bases. Germline CDR1 and CDR2: SEHNR and FQNEAQ (reference sequence). The CDR3 runs 16 residues. V shed 5 bases, J shed 8 bases, and the junction held 9 bases outside the gene matches. This chain's CDR3 is CASSPRTSGSLDEQFF. DNA of the CDR3: TGTGCCAGCAGCCCCCGGACTAGCGGGAGTCTGGATGAGCAGTTCTTC.

This clone was detected only a few times. The chain has TRBV6-5 and TRBJ1-2, with a weak D call TRBD1 (6 bases). CDR1 is MNHEY and CDR2 is SVGAGI in the germline V gene. Trimming took off 6 bases at V and 5 bases at J, with 16 bases between the two ends. CDR3 length: 14 residues. CDR3 loop: CASRGMDRRYGYTF. The DNA for the CDR3 is TGTGCCAGCAGAGGAATGGACAGAAGATATGGCTACACCTTC.

The V and J genes are TRBV6-6 and TRBJ2-1; no reliable D call. The CDR3 extends over 15 amino acids. Germline CDR1 MNHNY, CDR2 SVGAGI (reference sequence). Trimming pared 0 bases from V and 0 bases from J, leaving 6 bases between. DNA of the CDR3: TGTGCCAGCAGTTACTCGGAGAGCTCCTACAATGAGCAGTTCTTC. This codes for CASSYSESSYNEQFF.

The chain combines TRBV20-1 with TRBJ2-1; no reliable D call. CDR3 length equals 10 residues. V was clipped by 5 bases and J by 6 bases, with 5 bases between them. CDR1 is DFQATT, CDR2 SNEGSKA, per germline (reference sequence). The CDR3 nucleotides read TGCAGTGCTCTTAGCAATGAGCAGTTCTTC. Its translation is CSALSNEQFF.

This clone was detected only once. The CDR3 sequence: CAIARGAGLNEQFF. DNA for the CDR3: TGTGCCATCGCGCGGGGGGCCGGTCTCAATGAGCAGTTCTTC. The chain recombines TRBV6-5 with TRBJ2-1; 8 nucleotides match TRBD2. Germline V CDR1 and CDR2: MNHEY, SVGAGI. Losses at the gene ends were 10 bases for V and 6 bases for J; bases not matched to a gene: 11. The CDR3 consists of 14 residues.

CDR3 nucleotides: TGTGCCAGCAGCCTAGGACAGAAAAATGAAAAACTGTTTTTT. This translates into CASSLGQKNEKLFF. The rearrangement joins TRBV14 to TRBJ1-4; a weak D match, TRBD1 (6 bases). The length of the CDR3 is 14 residues. Germline V lookup: CDR1 SGHDN, CDR2 FVKESK. The V gene lost 4 bases and the J gene lost 5 bases, with 11 bases spanning the gap.

The chain is built from TRBV5-1 and TRBJ2-2; D remains ambiguous. Trimming shortened V by 4 bases and J by 1 base, and 5 bases separated the two germline ends. The CDR3 has 13 amino acids. Germline V gives CDR1 SGHRS, CDR2 YFSETQ. This CDR3 is CASSAGNTGELFF. DNA of the CDR3: TGCGCCAGCAGCGCAGGGAACACCGGGGAGCTGTTTTTT.

This chain links TRBV9 with TRBJ2-1; D call uncertain. V lost 4 bases to trimming and J lost 7 bases, with 12 bases between them. There are 13 residues in the CDR3. In germline, CDR1 is SGDLS, CDR2 YYNGEE. CDR3 residues: CASSRGQTNEQFF. CDR3 nucleotide sequence: TGTGCCAGCAGCCGTGGGCAGACAAATGAGCAGTTCTTC.

The chain joins TRBV10-3 to TRBJ1-2; 8 nucleotides match TRBD1. The CDR3 length is 13 residues. V shed 5 bases, J shed 8 bases, and the junction held 7 bases outside the gene matches. CDR1 and CDR2 from the germline V gene are ENHRY and SYGVKD. The DNA for the CDR3 is TGTGCCATCAGTCAGGACAGGGCAGGGGGCTACACCTTC. It encodes CAISQDRAGGYTF.

This sequence joins TRBV10-3 and TRBJ2-5, with 7 bases that match TRBD1. The CDR3 loop spans 14 amino acids. The V and J ends lost 0 bases and 5 bases, in that order; junction bases with no gene match: 3. The germline V gene has CDR1 ENHRY and CDR2 SYGVKD. The DNA for the CDR3 is TGTGCCATCAGTGAGTCAGGGGGCCGCGAGACCCAGTACTTC. Its protein is CAISESGGRETQYF.

J is TRBJ1-5 and V is TRBV5-5, with D possibly matching TRBD1 (6 bases). CDR3 size: 14 residues. Trimming cost V 3 bases and J 2 bases, with 9 bases left between them. Germline CDR1 reads SGHKS; CDR2 reads YYEKEE (reference sequence). The CDR3 sequence is CASSYRDGNQPQHF. In nucleotides, the CDR3 is TGTGCCAGCAGCTACAGGGACGGCAATCAGCCCCAGCATTTT.

This clone was found once. J is TRBJ2-7 and V is TRBV28; 11 nucleotides agree with TRBD2. This CDR3 contains 15 residues. The J segment lost 2 bases and the V segment lost 6 bases, leaving 6 bases of the junction unmatched. In germline, CDR1 is MDHEN, CDR2 SYDVKM. As DNA, the CDR3 is TGTGCCAGCAGAACCGGGACTAGCGGTCCCTACGAGCAGTACTTC. Amino acid sequence: CASRTGTSGPYEQYF.

The V gene is TRBV18, the J gene TRBJ1-1, with TRBD1 matching 8 bases. V lost 6 bases and J lost 4; bases outside the gene matches: 7. Germline assignment: CDR1 KGHSH and CDR2 LQKENI. This CDR3 region has 14 residues. The chain's CDR3 is CASSDRGPFTEAFF. The CDR3 DNA sequence: TGTGCCAGCTCCGACAGGGGACCCTTCACTGAAGCTTTCTTT.

This chain's CDR3 is CASSYLGQGQETQYF. The DNA of the CDR3 is TGTGCCAGCAGTTACTTGGGACAGGGCCAAGAGACCCAGTACTTC. The chain has TRBV6-5 and TRBJ2-5; 9 bases are shared with TRBD1. The CDR3 length is 15 residues. V trimming: 1 base; J trimming: 1 base; junction bases outside the gene matches: 1. Looked up from germline, CDR1 is MNHEY and CDR2 is SVGAGI.

The rearrangement uses TRBV28 and TRBJ1-1; D perhaps matches TRBD1 (6 bases). CDR1 and CDR2 (germline): MDHEN, SYDVKM. V shed 6 bases and J shed 1 base, with 12 bases lying between them. This CDR3 spans 14 amino acids. The CDR3: CASSLGTPNTEAFF. CDR3 coding DNA: TGTGCCAGCAGCTTAGGGACACCGAACACTGAAGCTTTCTTT.

As concerns this clone: Germline is not matched at one junction end, which may reflect a read error. The chain is built from TRBV12-3 or TRBV12-4 and TRBJ1-2, with TRBD1 as a possible D gene (6 bases). The CDR3 extends over 11 amino acids. The CDR3 region is CGSGGAGGYTF. CDR3 DNA sequence: TGCGGTTCCGGGGGGGCGGGTGGCTACACCTTC.

The chain couples TRBV10-3 to TRBJ2-2; unclear D gene. CDR1 is ENHRY, CDR2 SYGVKD, per germline. Trimming pared 10 bases from V and 0 bases from J, leaving 12 bases between. The CDR3 runs 14 residues. This chain's CDR3 is CASLEGANTGELFF. The CDR3 DNA reads TGTGCCAGCCTCGAAGGAGCGAACACCGGGGAGCTGTTTTTT.

The CDR3 coding sequence is TGTGCCAGCAGTAGACAGGGTGGATTCGCTGAAGCTTTCTTT. Protein product: CASSRQGGFAEAFF. The chain combines TRBV28 with TRBJ1-1; 7 positions agree with TRBD1. Germline CDR1 is MDHEN and CDR2 is SYDVKM. V shed 5 bases, J shed 6 bases, and the junction held 9 bases outside the gene matches. The length of the CDR3 is 14 residues.

V and J are TRBV19 and TRBJ1-1, with D possibly being TRBD1 (6 bases). Germline V lookup: CDR1 LNHDA, CDR2 SQIVND (reference sequence). There are 16 residues in the CDR3. V lost 6 bases and J 10 bases, leaving 27 bases between the germline ends. This CDR3 reads CASSQNLRTVHRGAFF. CDR3 nucleotide sequence: TGTGCCAGTAGCCAGAACCTGAGGACAGTCCATAGGGGAGCTTTCTTT.

The gene calls are TRBV9 and TRBJ1-4; D might be TRBD1 (5 bases). The length of the CDR3 is 16 residues. Trimming shortened V by 0 bases and J by 3 bases, and 12 bases separated the two germline ends. Germline V gives CDR1 SGDLS, CDR2 YYNGEE. In DNA, the CDR3 is TGTGCCAGCAGCGTAGGTATAGGGGTATCTAATGAAAAACTGTTTTTT. It translates to CASSVGIGVSNEKLFF.